Listed below are T cell receptor beta chains from one sample, sequenced in a study of OX40 agonist ivuxolimab in advanced cancers. Produced via immunoSEQ multiplex PCR; TCRdb's table is partial and in-frame only. The profile shows about 74,000 clones, roughly 84% of them singletons. The starting material was CD4+ or CD8+ T cells sorted from blood, obtained in a trial of the OX40 agonist ivuxolimab. Receptors were obtained from an adult with an advanced solid tumor such as melanoma, head and neck, liver or kidney cancer. Each CDR3 is given with its conserved first and last residue. A D gene is named only where the DNA matches it firmly. The listing skips clone size in some rows; elsewhere it reads once, few, many or a size class.

V: TRBV30
D: .
J: TRBJ2-2
size: few
DNA: TGTGCCTGGAGTTCGACTGGACAGACGAAGACCGGGGAGCTGTTTTTT
CDR3: CAWSSTGQTKTGELFF

V: TRBV9
D: .
J: TRBJ2-3
size: .
DNA: TGTGCCAGCACCCGTTCGGGGGAGACTAGCACAGATACGCAGTATTTT
CDR3: CASTRSGETSTDTQYF

V: TRBV5-1
D: TRBD2
J: TRBJ2-1
size: .
DNA: TGCGCCAGCAGCCGTAGCGGGGGAACAAATGAGCAGTTCTTC
CDR3: CASSRSGGTNEQFF

V: TRBV6-5
D: TRBD2
J: TRBJ2-2
size: .
DNA: TGTGCCAGCAGTACTAGCGGGGGCACCGGGGAGCTGTTTTTT
CDR3: CASSTSGGTGELFF

V: TRBV30
D: TRBD2
J: TRBJ2-5
size: .
DNA: TGTGCCTGGAGTGTACCGGGACTAGCGGGAGCAGAGACCCAGTACTTC
CDR3: CAWSVPGLAGAETQYF

V: TRBV7-9
D: .
J: TRBJ2-3
size: .
DNA: TGTGCCAGCAGCTTAATAGCTAGCACAGATACGCAGTATTTT
CDR3: CASSLIASTDTQYF

V: TRBV7-3
D: TRBD2
J: TRBJ2-3
size: .
DNA: TGTGCCAGCAGCTTATCGGGAGGGAGCACAGATACGCAGTATTTT
CDR3: CASSLSGGSTDTQYF

V: TRBV15
D: .
J: TRBJ2-7
size: .
DNA: TGTGCCACCAGCCCAAGGGGGTTGAGGTACGAGCAGTACTTC
CDR3: CATSPRGLRYEQYF

V: TRBV6-1
D: TRBD1
J: TRBJ1-2
size: .
DNA: TGTGCCAGCAGTGAAGCATGGACAGGGAACTATGGCTACACCTTC
CDR3: CASSEAWTGNYGYTF

V: TRBV7-8
D: TRBD1
J: TRBJ2-7
size: .
DNA: TGTGCCACCCAAGGGACAGGGGGATCCCCCATAGAGCAGTACTTC
CDR3: CATQGTGGSPIEQYF

V: TRBV28
D: .
J: TRBJ1-6
size: .
DNA: TGTGCCAGCAGCCTAGGCCCACAGAATTCACCCCTCCACTTT
CDR3: CASSLGPQNSPLHF

V: TRBV7-8
D: TRBD1
J: TRBJ1-1
size: .
DNA: TGTGCCAGCAGCTGGCGGACAGGGGGGACTGAAGCTTTCTTT
CDR3: CASSWRTGGTEAFF

V: TRBV28
D: .
J: TRBJ1-2
size: once
DNA: TGTGCCAGCACCTTTGGAGGGGACTATGGCTACACCTTC
CDR3: CASTFGGDYGYTF

V: TRBV5-1
D: TRBD1
J: TRBJ1-2
size: .
DNA: TGCGCCAGCAGTCAGACAGGGCCGGGTGGCTACACCTTC
CDR3: CASSQTGPGGYTF

V: TRBV28
D: .
J: TRBJ1-1
size: few
DNA: TGTGCCAGCAGTTCCTCAGGGTTGCTGACTGAAGCTTTCTTT
CDR3: CASSSSGLLTEAFF

V: TRBV7-9
D: .
J: TRBJ2-1
size: .
DNA: TGTGCCAGCAGCTTAGGCGACAATGAGCAGTTCTTC
CDR3: CASSLGDNEQFF

V: TRBV6-5
D: .
J: TRBJ1-1
size: .
DNA: TGTGCCAGCAGCCTGTTGAGGGGTGAAGCTTTCTTT
CDR3: CASSLLRGEAFF

V: TRBV18
D: .
J: TRBJ2-5
size: .
DNA: TGTGCCAGCTCACCACCGACAGAAGAGACCCAGTACTTC
CDR3: CASSPPTEETQYF

V: TRBV9
D: .
J: TRBJ2-1
size: .
DNA: TGTGCCAGCAGCGTAGCTCCTTATGATGAGCAGTTCTTC
CDR3: CASSVAPYDEQFF

V: TRBV5-1
D: .
J: TRBJ1-2
size: .
DNA: TGCGCCAGCAGCTTACGACCGCTGGGCCATGGCTACACCTTC
CDR3: CASSLRPLGHGYTF

V: TRBV18
D: .
J: TRBJ2-5
size: .
DNA: TGTGCCAGCTCAGGATCCGGGGACAACCTCCAAGAGACCCAGTACTTC
CDR3: CASSGSGDNLQETQYF

V: TRBV19
D: .
J: TRBJ1-2
size: once
DNA: TGTGCCAGTAGTCCCCGTCCGGTCACAAGGAGTGGCTACACCTTC
CDR3: CASSPRPVTRSGYTF

V: TRBV6-1
D: .
J: TRBJ2-1
size: .
DNA: TGTGCCAGCATCCTCAGGACAGAGCCCTACAATGAGCAGTTCTTC
CDR3: CASILRTEPYNEQFF

V: TRBV7-2
D: TRBD2
J: TRBJ2-2
size: .
DNA: TGTGCCAGCAGCATAGCGGGAGGGCACACCGGGGAGCTGTTTTTT
CDR3: CASSIAGGHTGELFF

V: TRBV5-5
D: .
J: TRBJ2-2
size: .
DNA: TGTGCCAGCAGCTTGGTGCAGGGGATCACCGGGGAGCTGTTTTTT
CDR3: CASSLVQGITGELFF

V: TRBV28
D: .
J: TRBJ1-5
size: .
DNA: TGTGCCAACCAGGGTCCGAATCAGCCCCAGCATTTT
CDR3: CANQGPNQPQHF

V: TRBV19
D: .
J: TRBJ2-6
size: .
DNA: TGTGCCAGTAGTGTGGACATTCGCTCTGGGGCCAACGTCCTGACTTTC
CDR3: CASSVDIRSGANVLTF

V: TRBV7-9
D: TRBD1
J: TRBJ1-5
size: .
DNA: TGTGCCAGCAGCCAATTTACAGGGGTAATGCAGCCCCAGCATTTT
CDR3: CASSQFTGVMQPQHF

V: TRBV6-5
D: TRBD1
J: TRBJ1-2
size: .
DNA: TGTGCCACCCACAGGGGGCGAGGAGGTGGCTACACCTTC
CDR3: CATHRGRGGGYTF

V: TRBV12-5
D: .
J: TRBJ2-2
size: .
DNA: TGTGCTAGTGGTTTATCTCGGGCGGGGCACACCGGGGAGCTGTTTTTT
CDR3: CASGLSRAGHTGELFF

V: TRBV18
D: .
J: TRBJ1-1
size: few
DNA: TGTGCCAGCTCCCCGGACCGACAGAACACTGAAGCTTTCTTT
CDR3: CASSPDRQNTEAFF

V: TRBV7-2
D: .
J: TRBJ1-4
size: .
DNA: TGTGCCAGCAGCTTGGGGAGGATGGAAAAACTGTTTTTT
CDR3: CASSLGRMEKLFF

V: TRBV5-5
D: TRBD2
J: TRBJ2-1
size: .
DNA: TGTGCCAGCAGCTTGGTACGCCTAGCGGGGGGGAGTGAGCAGTTCTTC
CDR3: CASSLVRLAGGSEQFF

V: TRBV28
D: TRBD1
J: TRBJ1-3
size: .
DNA: TGTGCCAGCAGTGGGCGACAGGGAGGCTCTCTCTCTGGAAACACCATATATTTT
CDR3: CASSGRQGGSLSGNTIYF

V: TRBV11-2
D: TRBD2
J: TRBJ2-3
size: .
DNA: TGTGCCAGCAGCTTAGATTCTAGCGGGAGATCAGATACGCAGTATTTT
CDR3: CASSLDSSGRSDTQYF

V: TRBV9
D: .
J: TRBJ2-7
size: .
DNA: TGTGCCAGCAGCGTAGGCGGGGACTCAACCTACGAGCAGTACTTC
CDR3: CASSVGGDSTYEQYF

V: TRBV28
D: .
J: TRBJ2-3
size: .
DNA: TGTGCCAGCACTAACCTGGCAGAAAGCACAGATACGCAGTATTTT
CDR3: CASTNLAESTDTQYF

V: TRBV19
D: .
J: TRBJ1-3
size: once
DNA: TGTGCCAGTAGTATATCTCCAGGGTCTGGAAACACCATATATTTT
CDR3: CASSISPGSGNTIYF

V: TRBV5-4
D: .
J: TRBJ1-2
size: once
DNA: TGTGCCAGCAGCCAAGATCAATTGTCGTCAGGCTATGGCTACACCTTC
CDR3: CASSQDQLSSGYGYTF